Each of the 10 T cell receptor beta chains below was sequenced from the same sample in a study of shared clonotypes between healthy human individuals. Assay used: immunoSEQ multiplex PCR; TCRdb lists only in-frame clones, some missing. Counted here are about 2.3 million clones, under 95% occurring once; the ten biggest clones make up approximately 0.39%. The sequencing sample was made of naive CD4+ T cells from PBMCs. Subset: CD45RA+ positively selected. These receptor sequences come from a man younger than 35 in good health. Some clones in this sample may be carry-over from other donors' samples.

This chain connects TRBV28 to TRBJ2-7, with D perhaps TRBD1 (5 bases). The germline gives CDR1 MDHEN, CDR2 SYDVKM. The CDR3 spans 11 residues. The V end was cut by 6 bases, the J end by 7 bases, with 10 bases between. CDR3 residues: CASSIDREQYF. The CDR3 region has the DNA TGTGCCAGCAGCATTGACAGAGAGCAGTACTTC.

The rearrangement uses TRBV6-1 and TRBJ1-3; TRBD1 is a possible D gene (5 bases). The CDR3 extends over 16 amino acids. Trimming shortened V by 1 base and J by 0 bases, and 10 bases separated the two germline ends. Germline V gives CDR1 MNHNS, CDR2 SASEGT. CDR3 sequence reads: CASSEVGPGSGNTIYF. The CDR3 bases are TGTGCCAGCAGTGAAGTGGGACCGGGCTCTGGAAACACCATATATTTT.

This chain joins TRBV27 and TRBJ2-7; D is unclear. CDR3 length: 13 amino acids. Trimming left V 0 bases short and J 0 bases short, with 3 bases between. In germline, CDR1 is MNHEY, CDR2 SMNVEV (reference sequence). In DNA, the CDR3 is TGTGCCAGCAGTTTATCTAACTCCTACGAGCAGTACTTC. Translated, it gives CASSLSNSYEQYF.

The chain uses TRBV30 and TRBJ1-2, with a tentative D call TRBD1 (5 bases). The CDR3 loop spans 15 amino acids. The V and J ends lost 0 bases and 5 bases respectively, with 16 bases between them. The germline V gene has CDR1 GTSNPN and CDR2 SVGIG (reference sequence). CDR3 region: CAWSVLRGVSYGYTF. The CDR3 nucleotides read TGTGCCTGGAGTGTACTCCGGGGGGTATCGTATGGCTACACCTTC. The variable domain in full, completed from reference TRBV30 and TRBJ1-2, reads SQTIHQWPATLVQPVGSPLSLECTVEGTSNPNLYWYRQAAGRGLQLLFYSVGIGQISSEVPQNLSASRPQDRQFILSSKKLLLSDSGFYLCAWSVLRGVSYGYTFGSGTRLTVV.

The rearrangement links TRBV2 to TRBJ1-4; 7 bases are shared with TRBD1. V lost 4 bases and J lost 4; bases outside the gene matches: 6. Germline values: CDR1 SNHLY, CDR2 FYNNEI. This CDR3 has 15 residues. The CDR3 is CASSAGQAFNEKLFF. CDR3 coding DNA: TGTGCCAGCAGTGCAGGACAGGCCTTTAATGAAAAACTGTTTTTT.

This sequence joins TRBV5-1 and TRBJ2-1, with 11 nucleotides matching TRBD1. CDR1 is SGHRS, CDR2 YFSETQ, per germline. The length of the CDR3 is 16 residues. V shed 1 base, J shed 8 bases, and the junction held 8 bases outside the gene matches. The CDR3 coding sequence is TGCGCCAGCAGCTTGCCCCGGGACAGGGGGTTCGATGAGCAGTTCTTC. Amino acid sequence: CASSLPRDRGFDEQFF.

The chain couples TRBV5-1 to TRBJ2-7, with 14 bases fitting TRBD2. Trimming at V came to 4 bases and at J to 6 bases, leaving 9 bases not matched to a gene. The CDR3 length is 16 residues. Germline V gene sequence: CDR1 SGHRS, CDR2 YFSETQ. CDR3 sequence: CASSPGTSGSFGEQYF. The CDR3 region has the DNA TGCGCCAGCAGCCCCGGGACTAGCGGGAGTTTTGGCGAGCAGTACTTC.

This chain links TRBV5-6 with TRBJ2-1; 8 bases are shared with TRBD2. The CDR3 contains 16 residues. Germline V lookup: CDR1 SGHDT, CDR2 YYEEEE. V gave up 1 base and J gave up 0 bases; unmatched junction bases: 3. The CDR3 DNA is TGTGCCAGCAGCTTGCGGGAGGGAAGCTCCTACAATGAGCAGTTCTTC. This encodes CASSLREGSSYNEQFF.

The gene calls are TRBV4-1 and TRBJ2-4, with a weak D call TRBD2 (5 bases). Germline-derived CDR1 and CDR2 are MGHRA and YSYEKL. V was trimmed by 2 bases and J by 0 bases, leaving 14 bases between them. The CDR3 is 17 amino acids. The CDR3 DNA reads TGCGCCAGCAGCCAACAGCAGTCGAGGGTAGCCAAAAACATTCAGTACTTC. Amino acid sequence: CASSQQQSRVAKNIQYF.

The chain has TRBV5-6 and TRBJ1-2; D not certain. The V end lost 2 bases, the J end lost 7 bases, and 21 bases lay between the germline ends. This CDR3 is 16 amino acids long. Germline assignment: CDR1 SGHDT and CDR2 YYEEEE. In nucleotides, the CDR3 is TGTGCCAGCAGCTTTGGGCCCGGGATTATTTTTCGTGGCTACACCTTC. Translation: CASSFGPGIIFRGYTF. Drawing the rest from reference TRBV5-6 and TRBJ1-2, the complete variable domain is DAGVTQSPTHLIKTRGQQVTLRCSPKSGHDTVSWYQQALGQGPQFIFQYYEEEERQRGNFPDRFSGHQFPNYSSELNVNALLLGDSALYLCASSFGPGIIFRGYTFGSGTRLTVV.